The clone carrying this TCR beta chain has more than one count but fewer than ten. These data are taken from a study of blood T cell repertoires in COVID-19. At the level of the study: Sources were T cells, B-cell-depleted T cells, or PBMCs; the material itself was cDNA or gDNA.

The germline V gene encodes CDR1 MGHDK and CDR2 SYGVNS. The CDR3 is made up of 14 amino acids. Between the trimmed V and J ends, which lost 3 bases and 5 bases, there was a span of 13 bases. TCRdb's copy holds only in-frame clones and misses some; the assay was immunoSEQ multiplex PCR. The sample includes approximately 65,000 clones, 70% to 85% of them seen just once. The sequenced sample was peripheral blood. The origin of this receptor is a woman older than 75 with active or convalescent COVID-19. The chain employs TRBV25-1 and TRBJ1-2; TRBD1 is a possible D gene (5 bases). CDR3 sequence reads: CASSDERDWYGYTF. The CDR3 DNA follows: TGTGCCAGCAGTGATGAGCGGGACTGGTATGGCTACACCTTC.